A selection of T cell receptor beta chains follows, all from one sample in a study of cytomegalovirus exposure and HLA in healthy donors. Libraries were prepared by immunoSEQ multiplex PCR; TCRdb keeps only in-frame clonotypes and omits some of them. The data show some 140,000 clones, roughly three quarters seen once. Material for sequencing was PBMCs. Receptors originate from a young man in good health and CMV-seronegative. Each CDR3 is given with its conserved first and last residue. A D gene is named only where the DNA matches it firmly. The listing skips clone size in some rows; elsewhere it reads once, few, many or a size class.

length	D	size	V	J	DNA	CDR3
15	-	-	TRBV2	TRBJ1-1	TGTGCCAGCAGTGGTGGGCAGGGGTTTAAGGAGGAAGCTTTCTTT	CASSGGQGFKEEAFF
16	-	once	TRBV5-4	TRBJ2-2	TGTGCCAGCAGCTTGGGCCGCGGAGCCAACACCGGGGAGCTGTTTTTT	CASSLGRGANTGELFF
14	-	few	TRBV6-1	TRBJ1-2	TGTGCCAGCAGTGAAGGGGCAGGGAACTATGGCTACACCTTC	CASSEGAGNYGYTF
16	-	-	TRBV9	TRBJ2-3	TGTGCCAGCAGCGTTATGGACACTCGATCCACAGATACGCAGTATTTT	CASSVMDTRSTDTQYF
14	-	-	TRBV14	TRBJ1-3	TGTGCCAGCAGCCTCAGTAACTCTGGAAACACCATATATTTT	CASSLSNSGNTIYF
15	TRBD2	-	TRBV5-4	TRBJ2-5	TGTGCCAGCAGTATATTCGGGACTAGTGGCGAGACCCAGTACTTC	CASSIFGTSGETQYF
17	-	-	TRBV28	TRBJ2-6	TGTGCCAGCAGTTCCTTAGAGACTAGCTCTGGGGCCAACGTCCTGACTTTC	CASSSLETSSGANVLTF
14	TRBD1	-	TRBV18	TRBJ2-4	TGTGCCAGCTCACCCGACAGGGGATCGGGCATTCAGTACTTC	CASSPDRGSGIQYF
15	TRBD2	-	TRBV6-5	TRBJ2-1	TGTGCCAGCAGTTACTCTGCGGGGGCCTACAATGAGCAGTTCTTC	CASSYSAGAYNEQFF
15	-	-	TRBV6-5	TRBJ1-3	TGTGCCAGCAGTCGCAGCAGGGGCTCTGGAAACACCATATATTTT	CASSRSRGSGNTIYF
14	-	-	TRBV6-1	TRBJ1-6	TGTGCCAGCAGTGAAGACAGCGGAAATTCACCCCTCCACTTT	CASSEDSGNSPLHF
13	-	-	TRBV29-1	TRBJ2-5	TGCAGCGTTGAAAAAGGGGCGGCGGAGACCCAGTACTTC	CSVEKGAAETQYF
15	TRBD1	-	TRBV5-6	TRBJ1-2	TGTGCCAGCAGAACAGGGGGCGAGTCTAACTATGGCTACACCTTC	CASRTGGESNYGYTF
14	-	-	TRBV5-1	TRBJ1-5	TGCGCCAGCAGCTTGGGAGAGGGTGGCCAGCCCCAGCATTTT	CASSLGEGGQPQHF
13	TRBD1	-	TRBV5-1	TRBJ1-2	TGCGCCAGCAGCTTCGGACAGGGAGGGGGCTACACCTTC	CASSFGQGGGYTF
18	TRBD2	-	TRBV4-1	TRBJ2-7	TGCGCCAGCAGCCAAGATCCCCCCAGGAGTAGCGGGAGGTACGAGCAGTACTTC	CASSQDPPRSSGRYEQYF
19	-	-	TRBV21-1	TRBJ2-7	TGTGCCAGCAGCAACGTTTTCCTAGCGGGATCCCGATGCGCTTACGAGCAGTACTTC	CASSNVFLAGSRCAYEQYF
15	TRBD2	-	TRBV9	TRBJ2-3	TGTGCCAGCAGCCCCGGACTAGCGGGGGCCGATACGCAGTATTTT	CASSPGLAGADTQYF
14	TRBD1	few	TRBV9	TRBJ1-1	TGTGCCAGCAGCGCTTTGGGGGGACAGGGAGAAGCTTTCTTT	CASSALGGQGEAFF
16	TRBD2	-	TRBV27	TRBJ2-3	TGTGCCAGCAGTTTATTAGGGGCCCCGGGGGGAGCTACGCAGTATTTT	CASSLLGAPGGATQYF
16	TRBD2	medium-sized	TRBV6-1	TRBJ2-2	TGTGCCAGCAGTGAAGGGGGCGGGAGGGCCGTCGGGGAGCTGTTTTTT	CASSEGGGRAVGELFF
14	-	-	TRBV9	TRBJ1-3	TGTGCCAGCAGCGTGAGGGCAGCCTCGGCGGACATATATTTT	CASSVRAASADIYF
14	-	-	TRBV10-1	TRBJ2-3	TGCGCCAGCAGTGGAAGCCTATCGGTGAATACGCAGTATTTT	CASSGSLSVNTQYF
14	-	-	TRBV21-1	TRBJ1-2	TGTGCCAGCAGCATCCGGGACAGGGTGTCTGGCTACACCTTC	CASSIRDRVSGYTF
15	-	-	TRBV5-1	TRBJ2-7	TGCGCCAGCAGCTTGCCCCAGCGGAGCTCCTACGAGCAGTACTTC	CASSLPQRSSYEQYF
16	TRBD2	-	TRBV9	TRBJ2-1	TGTGCCAGCAGCACGGGACTAGCGGGAGGGTACAATGAGCAGTTCTTC	CASSTGLAGGYNEQFF
13	TRBD2	-	TRBV6-6	TRBJ2-5	TGTGCCAGCAGATCGACTAGCGGAGAGACCCAGTACTTC	CASRSTSGETQYF
17	TRBD2	-	TRBV27	TRBJ2-1	TGTGCCAGCAGTCCACGGGGACTAGCGGGAACTTACAATGAGCAGTTCTTC	CASSPRGLAGTYNEQFF
15	-	-	TRBV28	TRBJ2-2	TGTGCCAGCAGTTTGTCCGGGTCGCGCACCGGGGAGCTGTTTTTT	CASSLSGSRTGELFF
14	-	-	TRBV7-9	TRBJ1-1	TGTGCCAGCAGCTTAAGTAGTAGTCTATCTGAAGCTTTCTTT	CASSLSSSLSEAFF
11	-	-	TRBV12-1	TRBJ2-1	TGTGCCAGCCGCGAGGAGGGTGAGCAGTTCTTC	CASREEGEQFF
14	TRBD1	-	TRBV6-5	TRBJ2-7	TGTGCCAGCAGCTCGGGACAGAAAACCTACGAGCAGTACTTC	CASSSGQKTYEQYF
14	TRBD1	-	TRBV15	TRBJ2-1	TGTGCCACCAGCACAGGACAGGGCGGCAATGAGCAGTTCTTC	CATSTGQGGNEQFF
15	TRBD1	-	TRBV29-1	TRBJ2-7	TGCAGCGCCCAACGCCCCCAAGGGACAGCATACGAGCAGTACTTC	CSAQRPQGTAYEQYF
16	-	-	TRBV28	TRBJ2-7	TGTGCCAGCAGTTCCTTGGGGGGAACAGCCCTGGCCGAGCAGTACTTC	CASSSLGGTALAEQYF
16	-	-	TRBV7-8	TRBJ1-2	TGTGCCAGCAGCTTAGTACAGGGCTCGCAGGACTATGGCTACACCTTC	CASSLVQGSQDYGYTF
19	-	once	TRBV1	TRBJ2-3	TGCACCAGCAGCCAAGTCGGCAGGGAGCTAGCGGGGGTCACAGATACGCAGTATTTT	CTSSQVGRELAGVTDTQYF
16	TRBD1	-	TRBV30	TRBJ1-3	TGTGCCTGGTCCTGGGGAACAGGGGAAATTGGAAACACCATATATTTT	CAWSWGTGEIGNTIYF
13	-	once	TRBV7-3	TRBJ1-1	TGTGCCAGCAGCTTGGGGGGGGCCACTGAAGCTTTCTTT	CASSLGGATEAFF
12	-	-	TRBV7-2	TRBJ1-4	TGTGCCAGCACCCGAAGGGGGGGAAAACTGTTTTTT	CASTRRGGKLFF